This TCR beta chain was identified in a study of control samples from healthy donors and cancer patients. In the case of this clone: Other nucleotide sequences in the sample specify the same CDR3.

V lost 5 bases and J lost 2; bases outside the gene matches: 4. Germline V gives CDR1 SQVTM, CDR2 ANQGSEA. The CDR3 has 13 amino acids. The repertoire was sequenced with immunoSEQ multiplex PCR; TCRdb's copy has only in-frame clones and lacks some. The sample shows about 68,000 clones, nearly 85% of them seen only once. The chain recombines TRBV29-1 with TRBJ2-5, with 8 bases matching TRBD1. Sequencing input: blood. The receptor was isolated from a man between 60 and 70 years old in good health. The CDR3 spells CSVLQGGQETQYF. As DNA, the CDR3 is TGCAGCGTTCTACAGGGGGGACAAGAGACCCAGTACTTC. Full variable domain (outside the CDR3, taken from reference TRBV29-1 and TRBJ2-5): SAVISQKPSRDICQRGTSLTIQCQVDSQVTMMFWYRQQPGQSLTLIATANQGSEATYESGFVIDKFPISRPNLTFSTLTVSNMSPEDSSIYLCSVLQGGQETQYFGPGTRLLVL.